Listed below are T cell receptor beta chains from one sample, sequenced in a study of T cell changes during pregnancy in multiple sclerosis. Here immunoSEQ multiplex PCR was the method, and the copy in TCRdb shows in-frame clones only, minus some. The table includes just under 95,000 clones, over 80% detected once. The sample in question was peripheral blood, obtained in the first trimester of pregnancy. These receptor sequences come from a female donor with multiple sclerosis, enrolled in a pregnancy study. Each CDR3 is given with its conserved first and last residue. The D gene is left open where the match is weak. Part of the rows lack a size; the others show once, few, many or a class for expanded clones.

j_call,clone_size,cdr3_length,v_call,d_call,cdr3_aa,cdr3_nt
TRBJ1-4,.,15,TRBV9,TRBD1,CASSPAGGQVEKLFF,TGTGCCAGCAGCCCAGCCGGGGGACAGGTAGAGAAACTGTTTTTT
TRBJ2-3,once,17,TRBV10-3,TRBD1,CAISATAGGVTTDTQYF,TGTGCCATCAGTGCGACCGCAGGGGGTGTAACTACAGATACGCAGTATTTT
TRBJ1-2,.,13,TRBV28,.,CASSLAGNYGYTF,TGTGCCAGCAGTTTAGCGGGGAACTATGGCTACACCTTC
TRBJ1-5,.,15,TRBV28,.,CASSLLGGGNQPQHF,TGTGCCAGCAGTTTATTGGGGGGGGGCAATCAGCCCCAGCATTTT
TRBJ2-3,.,18,TRBV5-3,TRBD2,CARSLGLAGGPLADTQYF,TGTGCCAGAAGCTTGGGACTAGCGGGAGGGCCCTTGGCAGATACGCAGTATTTT
TRBJ1-4,.,17,TRBV7-3,.,CASSFWHFQGANEKLFF,TGTGCCAGCAGCTTTTGGCACTTTCAAGGGGCTAATGAAAAACTGTTTTTT
TRBJ2-1,.,17,TRBV9,.,CASSVAAGRLAYNEQFF,TGTGCCAGCAGCGTAGCGGCGGGAAGACTTGCCTACAATGAGCAGTTCTTC
TRBJ2-1,.,13,TRBV15,.,CATSISGYNEQFF,TGTGCCACCAGCATTTCGGGATACAATGAGCAGTTCTTC
TRBJ2-3,.,18,TRBV19,TRBD2,CASSPASGPSHNTDTQYF,TGTGCCAGTAGTCCGGCTAGCGGGCCCTCTCACAACACAGATACGCAGTATTTT
TRBJ2-1,.,15,TRBV7-6,TRBD2,CASSLDRTSGIEQFF,TGTGCCAGCAGCTTAGACCGGACTAGCGGGATTGAGCAGTTCTTC
TRBJ2-6,few,14,TRBV7-9,.,CASTGSSGANVLTF,TGTGCCAGCACCGGTAGCTCTGGGGCCAACGTCCTGACTTTC
TRBJ1-2,few,14,TRBV7-9,TRBD1,CASWQGASLYGYTF,TGTGCCAGCTGGCAGGGGGCCTCCCTCTATGGCTACACCTTC
TRBJ2-6,.,15,TRBV19,.,CASSTGTRGANVLTF,TGTGCCAGTAGTACCGGGACAAGAGGGGCCAACGTCCTGACTTTC
TRBJ2-1,once,17,TRBV4-2,TRBD2,CASSLLSLAGPYNEQFF,TGTGCCAGCAGCCTCCTCTCGCTAGCGGGGCCATACAATGAGCAGTTCTTC
TRBJ2-7,.,17,TRBV15,.,CATSRDQGGTGLDEQYF,TGTGCCACCAGCAGAGATCAGGGTGGAACAGGGCTGGACGAGCAGTACTTC
TRBJ2-7,.,15,TRBV5-6,TRBD2,CASSSAGTSVNEQYF,TGTGCCAGCAGCTCGGCCGGGACTAGCGTAAACGAGCAGTACTTC
TRBJ2-6,.,20,TRBV27,.,CASSFRGLRDSFPGANVLTF,TGTGCCAGCAGTTTTCGGGGACTCCGGGACAGCTTCCCTGGGGCCAACGTCCTGACTTTC
TRBJ1-5,.,14,TRBV19,TRBD1,CASEDRGYGQPQHF,TGTGCCAGTGAGGACAGGGGGTACGGTCAGCCCCAGCATTTT
TRBJ1-2,.,9,TRBV6-8,.,CASRYGYTF,TGTGCCAGTCGCTATGGCTACACCTTC
TRBJ1-4,.,18,TRBV30,.,CAWSVPRTLGSPLEKLFF,TGTGCCTGGAGTGTACCCCGGACTCTAGGATCGCCCCTGGAAAAACTGTTTTTT
TRBJ2-7,.,15,TRBV6-6,TRBD1,CASKDPGQVTYEQYF,TGTGCCAGCAAAGATCCGGGACAGGTAACCTACGAGCAGTACTTC
TRBJ2-5,once,13,TRBV14,.,CASSQDIRGSQYF,TGTGCCAGCAGCCAAGACATACGGGGGTCCCAGTACTTC
TRBJ2-7,once,13,TRBV10-3,TRBD2,CAISRLAGLEQYF,TGTGCCATCAGCCGACTAGCGGGACTAGAGCAGTACTTC
TRBJ2-7,.,12,TRBV10-3,.,CAISQYSYEQYF,TGTGCCATCAGCCAGTACTCCTACGAGCAGTACTTC
TRBJ1-3,once,14,TRBV7-2,TRBD1,CASRGTGAGNTIYF,TGTGCCAGCAGGGGGACAGGGGCGGGAAACACCATATATTTT
TRBJ1-1,.,15,TRBV6-5,.,CASSSDRLGNTEAFF,TGTGCCAGCAGTTCCGACAGACTGGGGAACACTGAAGCTTTCTTT
TRBJ2-3,.,14,TRBV7-9,.,CASSFVAGPDTQYF,TGTGCCAGCAGCTTTGTTGCGGGACCCGATACGCAGTATTTT
TRBJ2-5,.,16,TRBV5-4,TRBD2,CASSEGLAGGRETQYF,TGTGCCAGCAGCGAGGGACTAGCGGGAGGAAGGGAGACCCAGTACTTC
TRBJ2-7,.,14,TRBV11-2,.,CASSLLVPSYEQYF,TGTGCCAGCAGCTTATTAGTACCATCATACGAGCAGTACTTC
TRBJ1-2,.,13,TRBV19,.,CASSNAPSSSYTF,TGTGCCAGTAGTAATGCTCCGAGCTCGAGCTACACCTTC
TRBJ2-3,.,14,TRBV5-1,.,CASSSQGSTDTQYF,TGCGCCAGCAGCAGCCAGGGGTCCACAGATACGCAGTATTTT
TRBJ2-1,.,15,TRBV29-1,.,CSVEFWGTTLDEQFF,TGCAGCGTTGAATTTTGGGGGACAACGCTTGATGAGCAGTTCTTC
TRBJ1-3,once,15,TRBV6-6,.,CASSYSGGSGNTIYF,TGTGCCAGCAGTTATTCGGGGGGCTCTGGAAACACCATATATTTT
TRBJ2-7,.,15,TRBV7-2,TRBD1,CASSPSGQATYEQYF,TGTGCCAGCAGCCCCTCCGGACAGGCCACCTACGAGCAGTACTTC
TRBJ2-7,.,14,TRBV9,.,CASSVDGVGYEQYF,TGTGCCAGCAGCGTAGACGGGGTGGGCTACGAGCAGTACTTC
TRBJ2-7,.,16,TRBV4-1,.,CASSQQLVGVVYEQYF,TGCGCCAGCAGCCAGCAACTAGTCGGGGTCGTTTACGAGCAGTACTTC
TRBJ2-3,.,16,TRBV27,TRBD2,CASSGRLAGGVDTQYF,TGTGCCAGCAGCGGGAGACTAGCGGGAGGGGTGGATACGCAGTATTTT
TRBJ2-2,.,15,TRBV5-4,.,CASSQLRLGPGELFF,TGTGCCAGCAGCCAATTGAGACTAGGTCCTGGGGAGCTGTTTTTT
TRBJ2-7,.,13,TRBV2,TRBD1,CASSATGSNEQYF,TGTGCCAGCAGCGCGACAGGGAGCAACGAGCAGTACTTC
TRBJ2-1,.,16,TRBV19,TRBD2,CASSIKSPGRGNEQFF,TGTGCCAGTAGTATTAAAAGCCCCGGGAGGGGTAATGAGCAGTTCTTC
TRBJ2-2,.,15,TRBV19,TRBD2,CASSIGGGRTGELFF,TGTGCCAGTAGTATAGGCGGGGGGCGAACCGGGGAGCTGTTTTTT